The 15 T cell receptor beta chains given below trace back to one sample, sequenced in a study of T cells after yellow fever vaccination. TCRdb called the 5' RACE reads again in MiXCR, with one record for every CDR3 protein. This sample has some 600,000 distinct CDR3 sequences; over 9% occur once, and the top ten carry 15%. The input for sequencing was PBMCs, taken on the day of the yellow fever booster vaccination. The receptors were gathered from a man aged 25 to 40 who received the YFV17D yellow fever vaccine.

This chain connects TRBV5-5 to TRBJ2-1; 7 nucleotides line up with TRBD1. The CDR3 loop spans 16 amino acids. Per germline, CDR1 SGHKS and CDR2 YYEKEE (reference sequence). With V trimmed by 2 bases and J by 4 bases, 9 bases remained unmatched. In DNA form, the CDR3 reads TGTGCCAGCAGCTTTACCGGGACAGCGATTTACAATGAGCAGTTCTTC. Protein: CASSFTGTAIYNEQFF.

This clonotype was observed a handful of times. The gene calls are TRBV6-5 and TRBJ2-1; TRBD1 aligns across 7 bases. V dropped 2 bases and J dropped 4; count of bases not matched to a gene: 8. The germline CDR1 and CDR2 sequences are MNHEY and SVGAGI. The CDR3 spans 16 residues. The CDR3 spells CASSYKTGARYNEQFF. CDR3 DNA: TGTGCCAGCAGTTACAAAACAGGGGCGCGGTACAATGAGCAGTTCTTC.

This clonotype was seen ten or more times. The CDR3 here is CASTPGLYNEQFF. The CDR3 coding sequence is TGTGCCAGCACCCCGGGACTCTACAATGAGCAGTTCTTC. This rearrangement joins TRBV5-6 to TRBJ2-1, with a possible D match to TRBD2 (6 bases). This CDR3 comprises 13 residues. Germline lookup yields CDR1 SGHDT and CDR2 YYEEEE. The V end was cut by 6 bases, the J end by 3 bases, with 10 bases between.

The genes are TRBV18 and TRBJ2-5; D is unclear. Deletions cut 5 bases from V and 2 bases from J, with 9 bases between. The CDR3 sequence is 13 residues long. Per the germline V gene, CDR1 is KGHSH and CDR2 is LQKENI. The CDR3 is CASSTSRQETQYF. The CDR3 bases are TGTGCCAGCTCAACTTCCCGACAAGAGACCCAGTACTTC.

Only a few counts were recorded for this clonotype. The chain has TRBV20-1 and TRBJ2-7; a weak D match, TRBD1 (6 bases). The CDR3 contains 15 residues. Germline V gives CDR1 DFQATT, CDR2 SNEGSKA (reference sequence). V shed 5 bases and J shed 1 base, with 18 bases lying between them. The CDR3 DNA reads TGCAGTGCTGGAAACCGGGACACCTTATCCTACGAGCAGTACTTC. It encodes CSAGNRDTLSYEQYF.

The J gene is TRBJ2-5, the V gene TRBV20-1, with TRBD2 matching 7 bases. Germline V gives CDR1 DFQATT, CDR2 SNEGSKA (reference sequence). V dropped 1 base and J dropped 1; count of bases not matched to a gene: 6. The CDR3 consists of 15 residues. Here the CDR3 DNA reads TGCAGTGCTAGAGTGGGGACTACGACCCAAGAGACCCAGTACTTC. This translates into CSARVGTTTQETQYF.

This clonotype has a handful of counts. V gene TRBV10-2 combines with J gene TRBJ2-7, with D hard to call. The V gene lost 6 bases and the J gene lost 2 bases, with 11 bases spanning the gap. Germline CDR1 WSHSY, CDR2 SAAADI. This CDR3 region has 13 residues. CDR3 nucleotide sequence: TGCGCCAGCAGCACGACTTCGGCCTACGAGCAGTACTTC. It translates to CASSTTSAYEQYF.

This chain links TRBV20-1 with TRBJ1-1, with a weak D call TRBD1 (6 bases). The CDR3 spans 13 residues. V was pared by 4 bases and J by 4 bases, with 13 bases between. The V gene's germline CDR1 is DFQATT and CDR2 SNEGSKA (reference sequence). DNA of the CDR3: TGCAGTGCTATAACAGGGTTTACCACTGAAGCTTTCTTT. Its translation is CSAITGFTTEAFF.

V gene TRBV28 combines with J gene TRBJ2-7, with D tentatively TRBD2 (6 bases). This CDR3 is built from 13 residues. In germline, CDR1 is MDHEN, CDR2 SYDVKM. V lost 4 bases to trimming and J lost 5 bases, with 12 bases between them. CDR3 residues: CASSSAGSHEQYF. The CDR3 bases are TGTGCCAGCAGTTCCGCCGGGAGCCACGAGCAGTACTTC.

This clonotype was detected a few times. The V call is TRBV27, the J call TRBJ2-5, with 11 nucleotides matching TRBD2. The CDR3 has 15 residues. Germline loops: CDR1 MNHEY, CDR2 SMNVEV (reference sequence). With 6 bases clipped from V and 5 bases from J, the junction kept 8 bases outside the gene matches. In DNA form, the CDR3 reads TGTGCCAGCAGCGTTAGCGGGAGGGCTCAGGAGACCCAGTACTTC. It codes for CASSVSGRAQETQYF.

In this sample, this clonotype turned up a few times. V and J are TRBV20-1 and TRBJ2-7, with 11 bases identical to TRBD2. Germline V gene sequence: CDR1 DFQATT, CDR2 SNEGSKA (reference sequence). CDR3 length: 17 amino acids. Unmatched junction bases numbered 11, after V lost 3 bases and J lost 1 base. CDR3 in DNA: TGCAGTGCTAGGGGTTCTAGCGGGAGGTATGGATCCTACGAGCAGTACTTC. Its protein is CSARGSSGRYGSYEQYF.

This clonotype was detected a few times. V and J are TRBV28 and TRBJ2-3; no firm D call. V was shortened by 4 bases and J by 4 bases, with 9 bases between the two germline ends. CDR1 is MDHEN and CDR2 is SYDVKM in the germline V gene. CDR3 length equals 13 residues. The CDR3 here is CASSSPLPDTQYF. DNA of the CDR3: TGTGCCAGCAGTTCCCCCCTCCCAGATACGCAGTATTTT.

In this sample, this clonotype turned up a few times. The CDR3 DNA is TGCGCCAGCAGGCGGACTAGCGGGAGTGGGAGGGATACGCAGTATTTT. Amino acid sequence: CASRRTSGSGRDTQYF. The chain uses TRBV5-1 and TRBJ2-3; the match to TRBD2 covers 13 bases. Looked up from germline, CDR1 is SGHRS and CDR2 is YFSETQ. V was clipped by 5 bases and J by 6 bases; unmatched bases: 9. CDR3 length equals 16 residues.

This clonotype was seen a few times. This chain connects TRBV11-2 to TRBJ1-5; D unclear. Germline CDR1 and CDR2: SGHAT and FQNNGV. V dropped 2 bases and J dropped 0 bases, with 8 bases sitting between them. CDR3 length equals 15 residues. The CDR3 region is CASSLSLNSNQPQHF. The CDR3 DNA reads TGTGCCAGCAGCTTATCGCTTAATAGCAATCAGCCCCAGCATTTT.

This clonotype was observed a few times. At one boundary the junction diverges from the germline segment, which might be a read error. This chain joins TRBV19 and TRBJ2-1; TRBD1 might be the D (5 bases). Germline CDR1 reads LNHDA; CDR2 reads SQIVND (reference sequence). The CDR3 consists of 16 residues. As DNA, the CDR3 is TGTGCCAGCAGTAGGGGTAGGTCTAGCTCCTACAATGAGCAGTTCTTC. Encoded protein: CASSRGRSSSYNEQFF.